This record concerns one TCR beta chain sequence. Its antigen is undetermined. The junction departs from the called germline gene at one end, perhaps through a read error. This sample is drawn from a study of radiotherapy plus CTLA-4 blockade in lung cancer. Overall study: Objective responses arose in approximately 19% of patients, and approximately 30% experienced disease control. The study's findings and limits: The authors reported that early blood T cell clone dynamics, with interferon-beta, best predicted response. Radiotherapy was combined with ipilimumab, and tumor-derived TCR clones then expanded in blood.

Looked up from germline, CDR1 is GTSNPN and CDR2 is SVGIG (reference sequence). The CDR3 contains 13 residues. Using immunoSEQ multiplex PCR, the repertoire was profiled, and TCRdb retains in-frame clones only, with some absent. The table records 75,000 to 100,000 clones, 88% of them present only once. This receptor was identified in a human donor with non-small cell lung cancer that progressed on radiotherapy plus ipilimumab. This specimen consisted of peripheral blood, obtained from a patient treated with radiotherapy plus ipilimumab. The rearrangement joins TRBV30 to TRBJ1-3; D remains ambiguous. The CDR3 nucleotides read TGCGCCTCCCCTACAATCTCTGGAAACACCATATATTTT. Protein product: CASPTISGNTIYF.